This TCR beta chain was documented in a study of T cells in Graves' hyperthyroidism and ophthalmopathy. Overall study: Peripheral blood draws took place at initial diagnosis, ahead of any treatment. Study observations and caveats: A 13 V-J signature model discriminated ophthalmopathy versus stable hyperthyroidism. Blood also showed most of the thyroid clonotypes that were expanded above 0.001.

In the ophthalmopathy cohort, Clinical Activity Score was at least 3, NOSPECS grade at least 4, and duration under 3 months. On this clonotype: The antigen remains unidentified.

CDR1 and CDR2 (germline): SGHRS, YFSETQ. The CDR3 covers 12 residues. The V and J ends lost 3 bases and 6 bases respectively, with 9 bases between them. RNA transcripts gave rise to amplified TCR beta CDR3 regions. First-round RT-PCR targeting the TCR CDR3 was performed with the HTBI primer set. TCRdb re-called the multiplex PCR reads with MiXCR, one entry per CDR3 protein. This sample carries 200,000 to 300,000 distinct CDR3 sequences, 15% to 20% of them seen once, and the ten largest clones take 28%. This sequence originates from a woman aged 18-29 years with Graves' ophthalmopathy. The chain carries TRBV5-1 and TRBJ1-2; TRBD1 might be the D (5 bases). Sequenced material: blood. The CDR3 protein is CASSYGRDGYTF. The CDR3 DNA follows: TGCGCCAGCAGCTATGGCAGGGATGGCTACACCTTC.